This TCR beta chain is from a study of cytomegalovirus exposure and HLA in healthy donors (TCRdb year 2017). With regard to the full study: An earlier analysis of 550 to 700 of the donors reported 250 to 300 Gb of sequence data and roughly 100 million unique TCR beta sequences from roughly 180 million T cells. An early release that covered some 640 HLA-typed donors contained approximately 300 gigabases of sequencing data and some 87 million unique TCR sequences. Among the roughly 400 genotyped donors, more than 70% belonged to the genetic ancestry cluster associated with self-reported Caucasian donors. The study was designed to test whether signatures of past pathogen exposure could be identified by cataloging public T cell receptors. The study used immunosequencing to profile the T cell repertoires of 670 or so subjects and linked those repertoires to cytomegalovirus serostatus. Besides the first cohort of roughly 660 subjects, a separate validation cohort made up of over 95 different subjects was used. High-throughput TCR immunosequencing, statistical association of individual TCRs with disease status, and machine learning were combined to predict cytomegalovirus infection status. In a later analysis, previously published TCR beta repertoires from 666 donors were re-analyzed and high-resolution HLA genotyping was added so that TCR occurrence patterns could be studied. The later analysis used no new phenotypic data to find candidate immune exposures, relying instead on TCR beta sequences and their occurrence across donors. An earlier analysis of approximately 580 of the donors used high-throughput TCR beta sequencing to judge whether each TCR beta V gene segment behaved as functional or pseudogenic. Alongside the repertoire data, information on donor age, sex, ethnicity and CMV serostatus was compiled. In a later genetic analysis, genome-wide SNP genotypes for about 65% of the roughly 670 donors were used, and that subset was treated as a discovery cohort. Every discovery cohort repertoire had been produced on one sequencing platform. Class I and class II HLA loci were covered by the typing at four-digit resolution. Typing coverage varied by locus: about 629-630 donors for A, B, C, DRB1 and DQB1; approximately 500 for DQA1; about 570 for DPA1; 450 to 480 for DPB1. Several DR-DQ haplotypes were treated as single units for association and clustering because of strong linkage in the cohort. Among under 450 genotyped donors of the cohort, an average of roughly 240,000 unique TCR beta nucleotide sequences were sequenced per donor, roughly 20% of them non-productive.

Library generation was performed with the immunoSEQ multiplex PCR assay. A mixture of 60 forward primers for TCR Vbeta segments and 13 reverse primers for TCR Jbeta segments was used in the multiplex PCR. The CDR3 region of rearranged TCR beta genes was amplified from genomic DNA with a multiplex PCR assay. Amplified TCR beta libraries were sequenced as 87-base-pair reads on the Illumina HiSeq System. Processing in the source paper ran as follows. In a later analysis, tens of millions of unique TCR beta chains were counted across the roughly 670 repertoires, and roughly 11 million of these chains were shared by at least two donors. A nearest-neighbor algorithm error-corrected the raw reads and collapsed the reads into unique sequences, merging closely related sequences to remove PCR and sequencing errors. Alignment of CDR3 sequences to IMGT reference sequences was used to assign V, D and J gene segments. For a sequence to be retained, at least a six-nucleotide match to both a V gene segment and a J gene segment was required. Rearrangements were classified as productive when the CDR3 lacked stop codons and remained in frame with V and J, and all other rearrangements were classified as non-productive. CDR3 was defined according to IMGT convention as the region running from the second conserved V-encoded cysteine to the conserved J-encoded phenylalanine. The earlier analysis of 500 to 600 of the donors excluded sequences that lacked an unambiguous match to a single V gene segment. An earlier analysis of a few hundred of the donors called V segments functional above 56.7% productive rearrangements and segregating when the between-donor standard deviation exceeded 5%. To diagnose cytomegalovirus status from the catalog of TCR beta chain sequences, a statistical classification framework was built. In a later analysis, TCR nucleotide sequences were compared against IMGT/GENE-DB human TR gene sequences so that V and J genes could be assigned. The TCRdist pipeline was used in a later analysis to assign CDR3 sequences and most-parsimonious VDJ recombination scenarios. In a later analysis, each TCR beta chain was defined by its CDR3 amino acid sequence together with its V-gene family, and reads without a unique V-gene family were excluded. A later analysis removed over 500 highly shared, low-generation-probability nucleotide sequences to deal with suspected cross-contamination and a sequencing artifact. In a later analysis, a clonal expansion index was calculated for each public chain from normalized within-repertoire ranks of inferred template counts. A later analysis computed generation probabilities with a VDJ recombination model fitted to out-of-frame rearrangements, and checked the results against IGoR. A later analysis scored TCR-TCR, TCR-HLA and TCR-CMV co-occurrence with hypergeometric tests, applying a repertoire-size bias correction to TCR pairs. A later analysis estimated false discovery rates by permuting HLA or CMV assignments 20 times. In a later analysis, co-occurring TCRs were grouped using DBSCAN, with TCRdist sequence similarity added in when clustering inside HLA-allele-positive subsets. Co-occurrence clustering excluded repertoires with fewer than 30,000 or more than 120,000 public chains, plus five with anomalous nucleotide sharing. Held by TCRdb, this immuneACCESS table contains in-frame sequences only and omits some clones. Under half of the omission traces to an unresolved V gene where checked; the cause of the rest is unknown. D and trimming were read from the DNA, whereas the V and J calls and clone size are those reported in that table. Within this sample are approximately 24,000 clones, with just under 70% of them counted one time only. The leading ten clones occupy under 4.5% of the sample.

In total, 600 or so healthy bone marrow donors made up the cohort. At the time of sampling, every cohort member was nominally healthy, though immune exposures that went unrecorded were likely present. The donor was CMV seronegative and belonged to the group of 352 seronegative cohort members. A peripheral blood sample was collected from each donor, and TCR beta sequencing was performed on peripheral blood mononuclear cells. Genomic DNA extraction from the blood cell samples was performed with the Qiagen DNeasy Blood Extraction Kit. The table lists this clone with a count of one. Its specific antigen is unknown. No base-level quality is on record; no much larger clone is a single base apart. CDR1 and CDR2 were assigned from the germline V gene as SNHLY and FYNNEI. V is pruned by 2 bases and J by 7 bases, leaving 7 bases of the junction without a gene match. The CDR3 runs 15 amino acids, cysteine and phenylalanine included. The read is trimmed to its CDR3 DNA, 45 bases read in frame from base 1.

The research as a whole found: The authors suggested that the approach could potentially be extended to other disease states and immunological phenotypes. According to a later genetic analysis, donors in an Asian-associated ancestry cluster had fewer N-insertions in productive TCRs than the approximately 710-donor mean. In an earlier analysis of fewer than 750 of the donors, most TCR beta V segments were observed in productive rearrangements about 87% or about 30% of the time, broadly matching IMGT annotations. Some IMGT-functional V segments, including TRBV6-2 and TRBV6-3, could not be distinguished by the 87-base-pair reads and were therefore excluded. Because HLA typing was unavailable for some donors at each locus, only the typed subset was used in association tests. Cytomegalovirus status was reported to be diagnosed by the classifier with high specificity and sensitivity in both the original and validation cohorts. A later analysis found that HLA-associated TCR beta chains were more clonally expanded and had lower generation probabilities than equally common non-associated chains. CMV serostatus was the only immune exposure information available for the cohort. Assigning TCR associations to individual alleles was difficult when HLA alleles, especially DR and DQ, strongly co-occurred. A further reported finding was that TCR beta sequences accurately predicted the HLA-A and HLA-B alleles for most subjects in the first cohort. The cohort was sequenced for TCR beta chains only, and without alpha or paired-chain data the features that could be detected were limited. The earlier analysis of fewer than 750 of the donors excluded roughly 17 rarely observed V segments, including chromosome 9 orphons, because counts were too low. A later analysis found that most CMV-associated TCR beta chains appeared HLA-restricted, with HLA associations seemingly driven largely by CMV exposure. According to a later analysis, TCR association rates differed among HLA loci, with DRB1 alleles showing the most associated TCRs and HLA-C alleles showing the fewest. Linkage disequilibrium might explain the correlated functional status among segregating V segments, but an unknown experimental factor could not be excluded. In vitro tests confirmed that a few of the cytomegalovirus-associated TCR beta chains recognize cytomegalovirus antigens. In a later analysis, several top co-occurrence clusters were reported to appear linked to parvovirus B19, influenza, CMV and Epstein-Barr virus. A group of highly shared sequence variants was considered likely to be a technical artifact of the sequencing pipeline. Specific HLA alleles were associated with 15,000 to 20,000 TCR beta sequences at a false discovery rate of 0.05 in a later analysis. Most TCR sequences were observed very rarely across donors, whereas some public TCRs were present in many individuals. Roughly uniform sequencing depth across donors was assumed in presence/absence analyses, although this assumption may not hold. An association between a missense DCLRE1C variant and V-gene and J-gene trimming of TCR beta chains was found in a later genetic analysis and replicated in an independent cohort. A total of 150 to 200 TCR beta chains were listed by the study as associated with cytomegalovirus.

Sequencing was done on a sample of PBMCs. Here the chain combines TRBV2 and TRBJ2-2; 7 bases in the middle match TRBD2. This TCR derives from a woman in her fifties or sixties in good health and CMV-seronegative. The encoded CDR3 is CASSEFSGLLGELFF. The DNA sequence is TGTGCCAGCAGTGAATTTAGCGGGTTACTCGGGGAGCTGTTTTTT.